A single TCR beta chain is shown here with its context. This entry comes from a study of blood T cell repertoires in COVID-19. Study context: Acute and convalescent COVID-19 samples came from the United States, Italy and Spain. The analysed material was cDNA or gDNA that came from T cells, B-cell-depleted T cells, or PBMCs.

CDR1 SGHDN and CDR2 FVKESK come from the germline V gene. The CDR3 spans 14 residues. The ends were cut back, 6 bases at V and 0 bases at J, with 11 bases in the middle. Authors' processing steps: Amplification with reference gene primers provided the estimates of nucleated cell counts. Using immunoSEQ multiplex PCR, the repertoire was profiled, and TCRdb retains in-frame clones only, with some absent. V and J calls and clone size are as listed in that table; D and trimming were resolved from the DNA. The sample yields a few hundred thousand clones, around 92% seen once. The sample consisted of peripheral blood. The rearrangement uses TRBV14 and TRBJ1-2, with a tentative D call TRBD1 (6 bases). The TCR comes from a middle-aged man with acute or convalescent COVID-19. The CDR3 region is CASRRTGTNYGYTF. CDR3 in DNA: TGTGCCAGCAGGCGAACAGGGACTAACTATGGCTACACCTTC.